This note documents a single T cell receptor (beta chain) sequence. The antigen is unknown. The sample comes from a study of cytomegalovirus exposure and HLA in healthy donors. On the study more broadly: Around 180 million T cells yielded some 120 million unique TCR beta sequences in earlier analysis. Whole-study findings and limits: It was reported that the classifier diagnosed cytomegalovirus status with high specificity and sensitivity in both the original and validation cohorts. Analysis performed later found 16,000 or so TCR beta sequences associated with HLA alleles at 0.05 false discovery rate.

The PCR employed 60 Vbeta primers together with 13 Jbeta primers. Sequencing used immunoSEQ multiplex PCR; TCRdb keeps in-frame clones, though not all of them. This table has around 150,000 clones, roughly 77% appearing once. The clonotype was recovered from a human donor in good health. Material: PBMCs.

CDR3 loop: CASSPRTGDDTEAFF. CDR3 sequence (DNA): TGCGCCAGCAGCCCCCGTACAGGGGATGACACTGAAGCTTTCTTT. The gene calls are TRBV5-1 and TRBJ1-1; 7 bases match TRBD1. The CDR3 sequence is 15 residues long. Germline CDR1 reads SGHRS; CDR2 reads YFSETQ. With 4 bases clipped from V and 3 bases from J, the junction kept 9 bases outside the gene matches.